These 17 T cell receptor beta chains came from one sample sequenced in a study of blood T cell repertoires in COVID-19. Profiling relied on immunoSEQ multiplex PCR, and the TCRdb table lists in-frame clones only, not all of them. The table records 350,000 to 450,000 clones, roughly 90% of them present only once. Source material: peripheral blood. These receptors were taken from a woman aged 35 to 49 with COVID-19, enrolled during active disease.

This chain uses TRBV5-1 with TRBJ1-1; 7 positions match TRBD1. This CDR3 spans 13 amino acids. After removal of 4 bases from V and 8 bases from J, the junction contained 8 bases not matched to a gene. Per germline, CDR1 SGHRS and CDR2 YFSETQ. CDR3 nucleotide sequence: TGCGCCAGCAGCCCGTTTCCGGGACAGGAAGCTTTCTTT. It codes for CASSPFPGQEAFF. Filled out from reference TRBV5-1 and TRBJ1-1, the complete variable domain reads KAGVTQTPRYLIKTRGQQVTLSCSPISGHRSVSWYQQTPGQGLQFLFEYFSETQRNKGNFPGRFSGRQFSNSRSEMNVSTLELGDSALYLCASSPFPGQEAFFGQGTRLTVV.

This chain connects TRBV25-1 to TRBJ2-1; perhaps TRBD2 as D (6 bases). CDR3 size: 15 residues. The germline gives CDR1 MGHDK, CDR2 SYGVNS. V was cut by 5 bases and J by 5 bases, with 16 bases left in between. DNA of the CDR3: TGTGCCAGCAGTTCGTGGGACTCCGGAAACAATGAGCAGTTCTTC. Protein product: CASSSWDSGNNEQFF.

V gene TRBV18 combines with J gene TRBJ2-4, with a weak D call TRBD2 (7 bases). V gave up 2 bases and J gave up 8 bases, with 13 bases separating them. The CDR3 runs 14 residues. CDR1 is KGHSH and CDR2 is LQKENI in the germline V gene. As DNA, the CDR3 is TGTGCCAGCTCACCAAGGGGGGGCCTGGACATTCAGTACTTC. It specifies CASSPRGGLDIQYF.

This chain uses TRBV4-1 with TRBJ1-2, with D perhaps matching TRBD1 (5 bases). CDR1 is MGHRA and CDR2 is YSYEKL in the germline V gene. The V end was cut by 1 base, the J end by 4 bases, with 16 bases between. CDR3 length: 16 amino acids. The CDR3 coding sequence is TGCGCCAGCAGCCAAGCGGGTGTAAGGGGCGCCTATGGCTACACCTTC. Protein: CASSQAGVRGAYGYTF.

The chain employs TRBV5-6 and TRBJ1-5; a possible D gene is TRBD1 (5 bases). The CDR3 length is 16 residues. Germline values: CDR1 SGHDT, CDR2 YYEEEE. Trimming stripped 4 bases from V and 0 bases from J, with 14 bases between. CDR3 region: CASSHRGQISNQPQHF. CDR3 nucleotides: TGTGCCAGCAGCCACCGTGGACAAATTAGCAATCAGCCCCAGCATTTT.

This clone was seen a few times. The V gene is TRBV6-1, the J gene TRBJ1-5; TRBD1 is a possible D gene (6 bases). V was cut by 1 base and J by 6 bases, with 13 bases left in between. CDR1 MNHNS and CDR2 SASEGT come from the germline V gene. The CDR3 loop spans 15 amino acids. The CDR3 DNA is TGTGCCAGCAGTGAAGAGGATGGGGGCAGTCAGCCCCAGCATTTT. It encodes CASSEEDGGSQPQHF.

The chain combines TRBV11-3 with TRBJ2-2; a weak D match, TRBD1 (6 bases). The germline CDR1 and CDR2 sequences are SGHNT and YENEEA. Trimming left V 5 bases short and J 6 bases short, with 19 bases between. The CDR3 totals 16 residues. DNA of the CDR3: TGTGCCAGCAGCCTCCTTGGGGGCGACTTAGCCGGGGAGCTGTTTTTT. It yields the protein CASSLLGGDLAGELFF.

The V gene is TRBV18, the J gene TRBJ2-3; 10 bases map to TRBD2. Germline-derived CDR1 and CDR2 are KGHSH and LQKENI. This CDR3 contains 18 residues. V lost 0 bases and J lost 0; bases outside the gene matches: 6. CDR3 nucleotide sequence: TGTGCCAGCTCACCACCGAAGGGACTAGCGAAAAGCACAGATACGCAGTATTTT. Protein sequence: CASSPPKGLAKSTDTQYF. Variable domain in full (rest from reference TRBV18 and TRBJ2-3): NAGVMQNPRHLVRRRGQEARLRCSPMKGHSHVYWYRQLPEEGLKFMVYLQKENIIDESGMPKERFSAEFPKEGPSILRIQQVVRGDSAAYFCASSPPKGLAKSTDTQYFGPGTRLTVL.

Here the CDR3 DNA reads TGTGCCAGCAGCTTCGCGGGACAGCTTCAAAATGAGCAGTTCTTC. Amino acids: CASSFAGQLQNEQFF. V is TRBV7-8 and J is TRBJ2-1, with D perhaps TRBD1 (7 bases). CDR1 and CDR2 from the germline V gene are SGHVS and FQNEAQ. V was cut by 3 bases and J by 7 bases, with 16 bases left in between. CDR3 length equals 15 residues.

This rearrangement joins TRBV27 to TRBJ1-4, with unresolved D. The V end was cut by 2 bases, the J end by 2 bases, with 15 bases between. CDR1 MNHEY and CDR2 SMNVEV come from the germline V gene (reference sequence). CDR3 size: 17 residues. CDR3 nucleotide sequence: TGTGCCAGCAGTTTAAGAGGGAGGGTGGGCACTAATGAAAAACTGTTTTTT. This sequence encodes CASSLRGRVGTNEKLFF.

V is TRBV25-1 and J is TRBJ2-3, with 13 bases matching TRBD2. With V trimmed by 8 bases and J by 7 bases, 6 bases remained unmatched. The germline gives CDR1 MGHDK, CDR2 SYGVNS. This CDR3 comprises 14 residues. The CDR3 DNA sequence: TGTGCCAGCGGGGGACTAGCGGGACCATATACGCAGTATTTT. Encoded protein: CASGGLAGPYTQYF. The full variable domain, in which reference TRBV25-1 and TRBJ2-3 provide the parts outside the CDR3, is EADIYQTPRYLVIGTGKKITLECSQTMGHDKMYWYQQDPGMELHLIHYSYGVNSTEKGDLSSESTVSRIRTEHFPLTLESARPSHTSQYLCASGGLAGPYTQYFGPGTRLTVL.

CDR3 nucleotides: TGTGCCTGGAGTGTAGGCGGCCGGGGCAATCAGCCCCAGCATTTT. It is translated as CAWSVGGRGNQPQHF. The chain carries TRBV30 and TRBJ1-5; no clear D gene. V dropped 0 bases and J dropped 2 bases, with 11 bases sitting between them. The germline CDR1 and CDR2 sequences are GTSNPN and SVGIG (reference sequence). The CDR3 totals 15 residues.

The chain has TRBV15 and TRBJ1-5; D possibly corresponds to TRBD1 (6 bases). This CDR3 contains 14 residues. Germline assignment: CDR1 LNHNV and CDR2 YYDKDF (reference sequence). V was trimmed by 0 bases and J by 4 bases, leaving 7 bases between them. For the CDR3, the DNA is TGTGCCACCAGCAGAGATGGACAGAATCAGCCCCAGCATTTT. Translating it yields CATSRDGQNQPQHF. Supplemented by reference TRBV15 and TRBJ1-5, the full variable domain reads DAMVIQNPRYQVTQFGKPVTLSCSQTLNHNVMYWYQQKSSQAPKLLFHYYDKDFNNEADTPDNFQSRRPNTSFCFLDIRSPGLGDTAMYLCATSRDGQNQPQHFGDGTRLSIL.

The chain employs TRBV7-2 and TRBJ1-5; D is ambiguous. V shed 1 base and J shed 9 bases, with 13 bases lying between them. Germline values: CDR1 SGHTA, CDR2 FQGNSA. This CDR3 contains 14 residues. The CDR3 region is CASSLDRSGWPQHF. The CDR3 DNA follows: TGTGCCAGCAGCTTAGACAGAAGCGGGTGGCCCCAGCATTTT.

The rearrangement links TRBV7-3 to TRBJ2-6; possibly TRBD1 for D (6 bases). The CDR3 is 16 amino acids. V lost 4 bases to trimming and J lost 0 bases, with 10 bases between them. From germline, CDR1 is SGHTA and CDR2 FQGTGA. The CDR3 DNA reads TGTGCCAGCAGCTCCCAGGGGCGCTCTGGGGCCAACGTCCTGACTTTC. Encoded protein: CASSSQGRSGANVLTF.

The chain has TRBV6-2 or TRBV6-3 and TRBJ2-1, with a possible D match to TRBD2 (6 bases). The ends were cut back, 8 bases at V and 4 bases at J, with 18 bases in the middle. The CDR3 extends over 15 amino acids. Germline CDR1 MNHEY, CDR2 SVGEGT. The CDR3 loop reads CASCSSLAVYNEQFF. In DNA form, the CDR3 reads TGTGCCAGCTGTTCCTCTTTAGCGGTTTACAATGAGCAGTTCTTC.

This chain joins TRBV4-3 and TRBJ2-7, with 7 bases lining up with TRBD1. Per the germline V gene, CDR1 is LGHNA and CDR2 is YSLEER. V was clipped by 1 base and J by 3 bases; unmatched bases: 6. CDR3 length equals 15 residues. CDR3 DNA sequence: TGCGCCAGCAGCCAAGTGAGGGGGCGCGTCTACGAGCAGTACTTC. Translated: CASSQVRGRVYEQYF.